The rows below give T cell receptor beta chains drawn from one sample of a study of blood T cells in healthy people across ages. MiXCR was run by TCRdb on the 5' RACE reads, yielding one entry per CDR3 protein. The table includes approximately 2,000,000 distinct CDR3 sequences, more than 35% detected once. The specimen sequenced was blood. The receptors originated from a human donor in good health. Both conserved end residues are part of each CDR3. A D gene is named only where the DNA matches it firmly. Size is stated for part of the rows, as once, few or many counts, or as a class when the clone is expanded.

D: TRBD1
size: many
V: TRBV4-1
J: TRBJ1-2
DNA: TGCGCCAGCAGCCCCACAGGGGACAGCGCTAACTATGGCTACACCTTC
CDR3: CASSPTGDSANYGYTF

D: .
size: .
V: TRBV27
J: TRBJ1-1
DNA: TGTGCCAGCAGTTTATTCTCCGGACACCGGAACACTGAAGCTTTCTTT
CDR3: CASSLFSGHRNTEAFF

D: TRBD1
size: .
V: TRBV7-9
J: TRBJ1-2
DNA: TGTGCCAGCAGCTCAGACAGGGGGCCGCGTGGCTACACCTTC
CDR3: CASSSDRGPRGYTF

D: .
size: few
V: TRBV6-5
J: TRBJ2-7
DNA: TGTGCCAGCACCCCGGTACAGGGCTACGAGCAGTACTTC
CDR3: CASTPVQGYEQYF

D: TRBD2
size: .
V: TRBV7-9
J: TRBJ2-5
DNA: TGTGCCAGCAGCCCGAATCGTGGGACTATCCAAGAGACCCAGTACTTC
CDR3: CASSPNRGTIQETQYF

D: .
size: .
V: TRBV3-1
J: TRBJ1-2
DNA: TGTGCCAGCAGCCACCTAAACAGGAGGGACTATGGCTACACCTTC
CDR3: CASSHLNRRDYGYTF

D: TRBD2
size: few
V: TRBV7-3
J: TRBJ2-1
DNA: TGTGCCAGCAGCTTAAAGGGACTAGCAGGTAATGAGCAGTTCTTC
CDR3: CASSLKGLAGNEQFF

D: TRBD2
size: few
V: TRBV4-3
J: TRBJ2-1
DNA: TGCGCCAGCAGCCAAGACCGGGCGGGGGTCCGTAGCTCCTACAATGAGCAGTTCTTC
CDR3: CASSQDRAGVRSSYNEQFF

D: .
size: .
V: TRBV2
J: TRBJ1-1
DNA: TGTGCCAGCAGTCCCACCGACCTAACGAACACTGAAGCTTTCTTT
CDR3: CASSPTDLTNTEAFF

D: .
size: .
V: TRBV28
J: TRBJ2-1
DNA: TGTGCCAGCAGTTTATCGGGGGCCATTGAGCAGTTCTTC
CDR3: CASSLSGAIEQFF

D: .
size: few
V: TRBV29-1
J: TRBJ1-1
DNA: TGCAGCCCCTGGGGAGGAATGGGAGGAACTGAAGCTTTCTTT
CDR3: CSPWGGMGGTEAFF

D: .
size: few
V: TRBV20-1
J: TRBJ2-4
DNA: TGCAGTGCTAGAGGCTCTAGGTCGGCAGTAACCAAAAACATTCAGTACTTC
CDR3: CSARGSRSAVTKNIQYF

D: .
size: few
V: TRBV20-1
J: TRBJ1-6
DNA: TGCAGTGCCGCTCAGGGGAACTATAATTCACCCCTCCACTTT
CDR3: CSAAQGNYNSPLHF

D: TRBD1
size: .
V: TRBV5-5
J: TRBJ2-1
DNA: TGTGCCAGCAGCTTTGGGGACAGAGGGCCCTTCTCCTACAATGAGCAGTTCTTC
CDR3: CASSFGDRGPFSYNEQFF

D: .
size: .
V: TRBV4-3
J: TRBJ2-7
DNA: TGCGCCAGCAGCCCTGAACCGGGGGAATCCTACAATGAGCAGTACTTC
CDR3: CASSPEPGESYNEQYF

D: .
size: .
V: TRBV7-9
J: TRBJ1-5
DNA: TGTGCCAGCAGCCCGGACAGTTTCCATCAGCCCCAGCATTTT
CDR3: CASSPDSFHQPQHF

D: .
size: .
V: TRBV3-1
J: TRBJ2-5
DNA: TGTGCCAGCAGCCAAGTAGGGGCGCCGGGTGAGCAGTACTTC
CDR3: CASSQVGAPGEQYF

D: TRBD2
size: .
V: TRBV12-3/TRBV12-4
J: TRBJ2-3
DNA: TGTGCCAGCAGTTTAGTGACTAGCGGGAGCCCCACAGATACGCAGTATTTT
CDR3: CASSLVTSGSPTDTQYF

D: .
size: .
V: TRBV12-3/TRBV12-4
J: TRBJ2-1
DNA: TGTGCCAGCAGTTCAGGACATAATTACAATGAGCAGTTCTTC
CDR3: CASSSGHNYNEQFF

D: TRBD1
size: .
V: TRBV29-1
J: TRBJ2-1
DNA: TGCAGCAAAGCCGGGACAGGTCCCTACAATGAGCAGTTCTTC
CDR3: CSKAGTGPYNEQFF

D: .
size: .
V: TRBV20-1
J: TRBJ2-5
DNA: TGCAGTGCTCAAGGGGGTGTTTCTGGGGAGCAGTACTTC
CDR3: CSAQGGVSGEQYF

D: .
size: .
V: TRBV27
J: TRBJ2-1
DNA: TGTGCCAGCAGGCCCCCAACGGCCTACAATGAGCAGTTCTTC
CDR3: CASRPPTAYNEQFF

D: .
size: .
V: TRBV12-3/TRBV12-4
J: TRBJ2-5
DNA: TGTGCCAGCAGTAGACAGACCCAAGAGACCCAGTACTTC
CDR3: CASSRQTQETQYF

D: TRBD1
size: many
V: TRBV5-1
J: TRBJ2-7
DNA: TGTGCCAGCAGCTGGACAGGGGGGTCCTACGAGCAGTACTTC
CDR3: CASSWTGGSYEQYF

D: .
size: .
V: TRBV6-6
J: TRBJ1-1
DNA: TGTGCCAGCAGTTACTCCCTCGGCAGGGCCGGCTCCGAAGCTTTCTTT
CDR3: CASSYSLGRAGSEAFF

D: TRBD1
size: .
V: TRBV30
J: TRBJ1-2
DNA: TGTGCCCTTAACAACAGGGGGAGTTTTCTCTATGGCTACACCTTC
CDR3: CALNNRGSFLYGYTF

D: .
size: .
V: TRBV28
J: TRBJ2-7
DNA: TGTGCCAGCAGTTTAGACGGACAGCACAACTACGAGCAGTACTTC
CDR3: CASSLDGQHNYEQYF

D: TRBD1
size: once
V: TRBV20-1
J: TRBJ1-2
DNA: TGCAGTGCTAGCCCAGGGGGTACATCCGGTGGCTACACCTTC
CDR3: CSASPGGTSGGYTF

D: .
size: .
V: TRBV7-3
J: TRBJ2-3
DNA: TGTGCCAGCAGCTTAACGAGGGGGGGCCCAGATACGCAGTATTTT
CDR3: CASSLTRGGPDTQYF

D: .
size: .
V: TRBV11-3
J: TRBJ2-2
DNA: TGTGCCAGCAGCTTAGATGAGGGGGAGGCTAACACCGGGGAGCTGTTTTTT
CDR3: CASSLDEGEANTGELFF

D: .
size: many
V: TRBV7-2
J: TRBJ1-6
DNA: TGTGCCAGCAGCTTAGTAACAGGTCGAGGTTCACCCCTCCACTTT
CDR3: CASSLVTGRGSPLHF

D: TRBD1
size: .
V: TRBV12-3/TRBV12-4
J: TRBJ1-2
DNA: TGTGTCAGCAGTTCGACAGGGGTTTATGGCAACACCTTC
CDR3: CVSSSTGVYGNTF

D: .
size: .
V: TRBV20-1
J: TRBJ2-3
DNA: TGCAGTGGGGGACTCATAAACACAGATACGCAGTATTTT
CDR3: CSGGLINTDTQYF

D: .
size: .
V: TRBV25-1
J: TRBJ1-2
DNA: TGTGCCAGCAGTGAGGGGTCAGGGGCAGACGGCTACACCTTC
CDR3: CASSEGSGADGYTF

D: TRBD1
size: .
V: TRBV20-1
J: TRBJ2-7
DNA: TGCAGTGCTAGTAGCGCACGCCCGGGACAGGACTACGAGCAGTACTTC
CDR3: CSASSARPGQDYEQYF

D: .
size: .
V: TRBV4-3
J: TRBJ2-1
DNA: TGCGCCAGCAGCCGACAGGATTCCTACAATGAGCAGTTCTTC
CDR3: CASSRQDSYNEQFF

D: .
size: .
V: TRBV11-2
J: TRBJ2-5
DNA: TGTGCCAGCAGTCAGGATTTCGGGCGCCAAGAGACCCAGTACTTC
CDR3: CASSQDFGRQETQYF

D: TRBD2
size: .
V: TRBV3-1
J: TRBJ2-1
DNA: TGTGCCAGCAGCCATAGAAGTCTAGCGGGGAGGAACGATGAGCAGTTCTTC
CDR3: CASSHRSLAGRNDEQFF

D: TRBD2
size: .
V: TRBV29-1
J: TRBJ2-5
DNA: TGCAGCGCCATCCGACTAGCGGGGGATCAAGCGGCCCAGTACTTC
CDR3: CSAIRLAGDQAAQYF

D: .
size: .
V: TRBV6-2/TRBV6-3
J: TRBJ2-7
DNA: TGTGCCAGCAGTTCCAATTGGGCCCTCTACGAGCAGTACTTC
CDR3: CASSSNWALYEQYF

D: .
size: .
V: TRBV9
J: TRBJ2-3
DNA: TGTGCCAGCAGCGTAACCGTCAGGGTGAGCACAGATACGCAGTATTTT
CDR3: CASSVTVRVSTDTQYF

D: .
size: .
V: TRBV12-3/TRBV12-4
J: TRBJ1-2
DNA: TGTGCCAGCAGTTTATGGGAACAGGTTTTTCTCTATGGCTACACCTTC
CDR3: CASSLWEQVFLYGYTF

D: .
size: few
V: TRBV20-1
J: TRBJ1-2
DNA: TGCAGTGCTAGAGATAGTGAAGGGAAGATCTATGGCTACACCTTC
CDR3: CSARDSEGKIYGYTF

D: .
size: once
V: TRBV20-1
J: TRBJ2-7
DNA: TGCAGTGCACTTAAAGGGCCCGAGCAGTACTTC
CDR3: CSALKGPEQYF

D: TRBD1
size: many
V: TRBV12-3/TRBV12-4
J: TRBJ1-2
DNA: TGTGCCAGCAGTTTAAGGGGGCAGGGCTACTATGGCTACACCTTC
CDR3: CASSLRGQGYYGYTF

D: TRBD1
size: .
V: TRBV5-1
J: TRBJ2-7
DNA: TGCGCCAGCAGCCCCGGACAGGGGGCGTTATCTCACGAGCAGTACTTC
CDR3: CASSPGQGALSHEQYF

D: .
size: once
V: TRBV27
J: TRBJ2-7
DNA: TGTGCCAGCAGTGCTTTCCTTCCCTACGAGCAGTACTTC
CDR3: CASSAFLPYEQYF

D: .
size: .
V: TRBV7-2
J: TRBJ2-5
DNA: TGTGCCAGCAGACCCCTGTGGCGGGAGACCCAGTACTTC
CDR3: CASRPLWRETQYF

D: .
size: few
V: TRBV20-1
J: TRBJ1-4
DNA: TGCAGTGCTGTCCGGGTTGAAGCAACTAATGAAAAACTGTTTTTT
CDR3: CSAVRVEATNEKLFF

D: .
size: few
V: TRBV2
J: TRBJ2-7
DNA: TGTGCCAGCATGGAGGGGCCCTACGAGCAGTACTTC
CDR3: CASMEGPYEQYF

D: .
size: many
V: TRBV5-6
J: TRBJ2-3
DNA: TGTGCCAGCAGCTTGGGGCAGGGGAGAGATACGCAGTATTTT
CDR3: CASSLGQGRDTQYF

D: TRBD1
size: .
V: TRBV2
J: TRBJ1-1
DNA: TGTGCCAGCAGTGACAACAGGGGGCTATATACTGAAGCTTTCTTT
CDR3: CASSDNRGLYTEAFF

D: .
size: .
V: TRBV6-6
J: TRBJ1-1
DNA: TGTGCCAGCAGGTCCAGGAACACTGAAGCTTTCTTT
CDR3: CASRSRNTEAFF

D: TRBD1
size: few
V: TRBV29-1
J: TRBJ2-1
DNA: TGCAGCGTTGAAGAGCCGGGACAGATCTACAATGAGCAGTTCTTC
CDR3: CSVEEPGQIYNEQFF